Following are 21 T cell receptor beta chains from one sample sequenced in a study of shared clonotypes between healthy human individuals. Method: immunoSEQ multiplex PCR; TCRdb's copy keeps in-frame clones and lacks some. The sample carries roughly 700,000 clones, 90% recorded once. Specimen: memory CD8+ T cells from PBMCs. Specified subset: CD45RO+ cells pooled with CCR7-negative TemRA cells. These TCRs come from a man aged 18 to 30 in good health. Some clones in this sample may be carry-over from other donors' samples.

The gene calls are TRBV11-1 and TRBJ2-5; TRBD2 matches at 7 bases. The CDR3 sequence is 17 residues long. Unmatched junction bases numbered 13, after V lost 5 bases and J lost 1 base. Germline V gives CDR1 SGHAT, CDR2 FQDESV (reference sequence). This CDR3 is CASSQAHAGEFQETQYF. The CDR3 region has the DNA TGTGCCAGCAGCCAGGCTCACGCGGGAGAGTTCCAAGAGACCCAGTACTTC.

The rearrangement uses TRBV27 and TRBJ1-2, with D uncertain. Trimming stripped 3 bases from V and 6 bases from J, with 8 bases between. Germline V gene lookup returns CDR1 MNHEY and CDR2 SMNVEV (reference sequence). The CDR3 sequence is 12 residues long. CDR3 DNA: TGTGCCAGCAGTTTGAGTGGGGATGGCTACACCTTC. Translated: CASSLSGDGYTF.

This chain connects TRBV19 to TRBJ1-2, with D maybe TRBD1 (5 bases). The CDR3 is 13 amino acids. The V end was cut by 8 bases, the J end by 4 bases, with 14 bases between. Germline loops: CDR1 LNHDA, CDR2 SQIVND (reference sequence). The CDR3 reads CASGLDRSYGYTF. DNA of the CDR3: TGTGCCAGTGGGCTTGACAGATCCTATGGCTACACCTTC. The variable domain in full, completed from reference TRBV19 and TRBJ1-2, reads DGGITQSPKYLFRKEGQNVTLSCEQNLNHDAMYWYRQDPGQGLRLIYYSQIVNDFQKGDIAEGYSVSREKKESFPLTVTSAQKNPTAFYLCASGLDRSYGYTFGSGTRLTVV.

V usage is TRBV13 and J usage is TRBJ2-7; D possibly corresponds to TRBD1 (5 bases). Trimming stripped 5 bases from V and 0 bases from J, with 14 bases between. The CDR3 loop spans 15 amino acids. Germline CDR1 and CDR2: PRHDT and FYEKMQ (reference sequence). The CDR3 loop is CASSRTPTASYEQYF. CDR3 DNA sequence: TGTGCCAGCAGCCGCACACCGACAGCCTCCTACGAGCAGTACTTC.

The V call is TRBV7-2, the J call TRBJ2-5; D gene unclear. Per the germline V gene, CDR1 is SGHTA and CDR2 is FQGNSA. V was cut by 3 bases and J by 7 bases, with 6 bases left in between. CDR3 length: 11 amino acids. CDR3 amino acids: CASSFDRTQYF. DNA of the CDR3: TGTGCCAGCAGCTTTGATAGGACCCAGTACTTC. Variable domain in full (rest from reference TRBV7-2 and TRBJ2-5): GAGVSQSPSNKVTEKGKDVELRCDPISGHTALYWYRQSLGQGLEFLIYFQGNSAPDKSGLPSDRFSAERTGGSVSTLTIQRTQQEDSAVYLCASSFDRTQYFGPGTRLLVL.

On this clone: Other DNA sequences in this sample translate to the same CDR3. The chain recombines TRBV7-9 with TRBJ2-7; D may be TRBD1 or TRBD2 (5 bases each). Germline lookup yields CDR1 SEHNR and CDR2 FQNEAQ (reference sequence). This CDR3 is built from 13 residues. V lost 3 bases, J lost 1 base, and 7 bases lay in between. Here the CDR3 DNA reads TGTGCCAGCAGCTTGGGGGTATCCTACGAGCAGTACTTC. Translation: CASSLGVSYEQYF.

The chain recombines TRBV28 with TRBJ2-5, with no clear D. Germline lookup yields CDR1 MDHEN and CDR2 SYDVKM. Trimming removed 6 bases at V and 5 bases at J, with 16 bases between. The CDR3 contains 14 residues. The CDR3 is CASSAPGYGETQYF. DNA for the CDR3: TGTGCCAGCAGCGCCCCTGGCTATGGGGAGACCCAGTACTTC.

V usage is TRBV27 and J usage is TRBJ2-2; the D is unclear. With 2 bases removed from V and 6 bases from J, the gap between germline ends came to 7 bases. The CDR3 extends over 13 amino acids. Looked up from germline, CDR1 is MNHEY and CDR2 is SMNVEV (reference sequence). The CDR3 DNA follows: TGTGCCAGCAGTTTAGGCCGGGCCGGGGAGCTGTTTTTT. Its translation is CASSLGRAGELFF.

This CDR3 reads CASSLGTGGRGGYTF. CDR3 nucleotides: TGTGCCAGCAGTTTAGGCACAGGGGGCAGGGGTGGCTACACCTTC. This chain joins TRBV28 and TRBJ1-2, with TRBD1 matching 9 bases. Germline CDR1 is MDHEN and CDR2 is SYDVKM. The ends lost 2 bases at V and 7 bases at J; junction bases unmatched: 8. The CDR3 has 15 residues.

The chain combines TRBV28 with TRBJ2-3; 11 bases map to TRBD2. Germline CDR1 and CDR2: MDHEN and SYDVKM. The CDR3 has 18 amino acids. V shed 5 bases, J shed 2 bases, and the junction held 12 bases outside the gene matches. CDR3 nucleotide sequence: TGTGCCAGCAGTGATCCCTTAGCGGGAGGGCCGTTCACAGATACGCAGTATTTT. It specifies CASSDPLAGGPFTDTQYF.

This clone came up a few times. CDR3 coding DNA: TGTGCCGGCGGGACAGGGGAACAGCCCCAGCATTTT. It is translated as CAGGTGEQPQHF. The chain links TRBV2 to TRBJ1-5; TRBD1 aligns across 10 bases. The length of the CDR3 is 12 residues. Unmatched junction bases numbered 5, after V lost 11 bases and J lost 7 bases. Per germline, CDR1 SNHLY and CDR2 FYNNEI. Full variable domain (rest looked up from reference TRBV2 and TRBJ1-5): EPEVTQTPSHQVTQMGQEVILRCVPISNHLYFYWYRQILGQKVEFLVSFYNNEISEKSEIFDDQFSVERPDGSNFTLKIRSTKLEDSAMYFCAGGTGEQPQHFGDGTRLSIL.

This chain connects TRBV9 to TRBJ1-1; 7 bases fit TRBD1. V shed 0 bases and J 6 bases; nucleotides not matched to a gene: 8. This CDR3 is 15 amino acids long. CDR1 is SGDLS and CDR2 is YYNGEE in the germline V gene. The DNA for the CDR3 is TGTGCCAGCAGCGTAGCTCCAGGGGGTAGGTCTGAAGCTTTCTTT. Protein sequence: CASSVAPGGRSEAFF.

The chain combines TRBV7-9 with TRBJ2-1; 8 bases are a match to TRBD2. After removal of 5 bases from V and 0 bases from J, the junction contained 12 bases not matched to a gene. The CDR3 is 18 amino acids. The germline V gene encodes CDR1 SEHNR and CDR2 FQNEAQ (reference sequence). The DNA of the CDR3 is TGTGCCAGCAGCGGGACTAGTCCGCGCCGTGGCTCCTACAATGAGCAGTTCTTC. This codes for CASSGTSPRRGSYNEQFF.

This clone was seen only once. This rearrangement joins TRBV27 to TRBJ2-3; possibly TRBD1 or TRBD2 for D (5 bases each). From germline, CDR1 is MNHEY and CDR2 SMNVEV (reference sequence). The CDR3 covers 16 residues. V was cut by 4 bases and J by 2 bases, with 16 bases left in between. The CDR3 region has the DNA TGTGCCAGCAGTTCCACCGTGGGGGTTTTCACAGATACGCAGTATTTT. It specifies CASSSTVGVFTDTQYF.

This chain joins TRBV10-3 and TRBJ2-3; the D is unclear. The V end lost 8 bases, the J end lost 0 bases, and 15 bases lay between the germline ends. From germline, CDR1 is ENHRY and CDR2 SYGVKD. The CDR3 loop spans 15 amino acids. DNA for the CDR3: TGTGCCATCGGCGAGCCCCCTGGGAGCACAGATACGCAGTATTTT. Amino acid sequence: CAIGEPPGSTDTQYF.

In DNA form, the CDR3 reads TGCGCCAGCAGTCAACGGGCCGAGACCTACGAGCAGTACTTC. Its translation is CASSQRAETYEQYF. The chain carries TRBV23-1 and TRBJ2-7, with D uncertain. TRBV23-1 carries the ORF label, with uncertain function. V was shortened by 2 bases and J by 2 bases, with 10 bases between the two germline ends. The CDR3 extends over 14 amino acids.

The V call is TRBV9, the J call TRBJ2-3; weak D call: TRBD2 (5 bases). From germline, CDR1 is SGDLS and CDR2 YYNGEE. The V end lost 0 bases, the J end lost 0 bases, and 8 bases lay between the germline ends. The CDR3 consists of 15 residues. The CDR3 nucleotides read TGTGCCAGCAGCGTAGGGGGAGTCAGCACAGATACGCAGTATTTT. Translated: CASSVGGVSTDTQYF.

The chain links TRBV4-2 to TRBJ2-7, with D perhaps TRBD1 (5 bases). V lost 8 bases and J 2 bases, leaving 13 bases between the germline ends. From germline, CDR1 is LGHNA and CDR2 YNFKEQ. The CDR3 sequence is 13 residues long. CDR3 region: CASGQFRTYEQYF. The CDR3 DNA is TGTGCCAGCGGACAATTCAGAACCTACGAGCAGTACTTC.

The genes are TRBV18 and TRBJ2-2; D remains ambiguous. This CDR3 has 13 amino acids. The germline V gene has CDR1 KGHSH and CDR2 LQKENI. V shed 3 bases and J shed 8 bases, with 10 bases lying between them. Here the CDR3 DNA reads TGTGCCAGCTCACCCACCCCAATTGGGGAGCTGTTTTTT. Its translation: CASSPTPIGELFF.

In DNA form, the CDR3 reads TGTGCCAGCAGCGTAAAGGACATGCCGAACACTGAAGCTTTCTTT. As protein: CASSVKDMPNTEAFF. The J gene is TRBJ1-1, the V gene TRBV9, with TRBD1 as a possible D gene (5 bases). Germline V CDR1 and CDR2: SGDLS, YYNGEE. The CDR3 extends over 15 amino acids. Trimming left V 1 base short and J 1 base short, with 11 bases between.

The chain has TRBV27 and TRBJ1-1, with TRBD1 as a possible D gene (6 bases). V gave up 6 bases and J gave up 5 bases, with 16 bases separating them. Looked up from germline, CDR1 is MNHEY and CDR2 is SMNVEV (reference sequence). The CDR3 runs to 14 residues. CDR3 coding DNA: TGTGCCAGCAGCTGGGGGGGGCGAGGTACTGAAGCTTTCTTT. Translating gives CASSWGGRGTEAFF.